This T cell receptor (beta chain) was profiled in a study of neoadjuvant anti-PD-1 for oral cavity cancer. Whole-study context: Patients without progression got a fourth dose around day 43.

Turning to this clone: What it binds is unknown.

Study-level findings and limits: Post-treatment tumors with larger preexisting clones showed more shrinkage.

Regarding time point: after neoadjuvant nivolumab, at surgical resection. From germline, CDR1 is SNHLY and CDR2 FYNNEI. The CDR3 is 15 residues long. The ends lost 6 bases at V and 4 bases at J; junction bases unmatched: 7. Sequenced by immunoSEQ multiplex PCR; TCRdb stores in-frame clones only, minus some. The sample shows about 24,000 clones, 26% of them seen only once. Sequencing was performed on tumor tissue, taken after nivolumab (anti-PD-1) treatment. This TCR was sampled from a person aged 40 to 85 with oral cavity squamous cell carcinoma. The chain links TRBV2 to TRBJ1-5, with 9 bases fitting TRBD1. CDR3: CASRGTGTWNQPQHF. As DNA, the CDR3 is TGTGCCAGCAGAGGGACAGGGACCTGGAATCAGCCCCAGCATTTT.